Described below is a single T cell receptor (beta chain) sequence and its context. No antigen is known for it. This record comes from a study of T-cell reconstitution after alpha-beta-depleted transplantation in children. Points from the study as a whole: Alpha-beta T cells about two months after transplant reportedly derived from several hundred expanded graft clones.

Researchers prepared the TCRbeta library using unique molecular identifiers, the study reports. TCRdb reprocessed the PCR reads via MiXCR and lists one record per CDR3 protein. This table holds under 250,000 distinct CDR3 sequences, under 30% found once. This sequence was found in a female patient aged 2-9 years who had a stem cell transplant for congenital amegakaryocytic thrombocytopenia, so the T cells may come from the graft donor. Sample: PBMCs, mostly from graft donor cells, taken 360 days after TCRalphabeta/CD19-depleted stem cell transplant.

CDR3 loop: CASSLGLATAVDTQYF. In DNA form, the CDR3 reads TGTGCCAGCAGCTTAGGTCTAGCGACAGCGGTAGATACGCAGTATTTT. This chain connects TRBV11-2 to TRBJ2-3, with a weak D call TRBD2 (6 bases). The CDR3 spans 16 residues. V lost 1 base and J 5 bases, leaving 16 bases between the germline ends. In germline, CDR1 is SGHAT, CDR2 FQNNGV.